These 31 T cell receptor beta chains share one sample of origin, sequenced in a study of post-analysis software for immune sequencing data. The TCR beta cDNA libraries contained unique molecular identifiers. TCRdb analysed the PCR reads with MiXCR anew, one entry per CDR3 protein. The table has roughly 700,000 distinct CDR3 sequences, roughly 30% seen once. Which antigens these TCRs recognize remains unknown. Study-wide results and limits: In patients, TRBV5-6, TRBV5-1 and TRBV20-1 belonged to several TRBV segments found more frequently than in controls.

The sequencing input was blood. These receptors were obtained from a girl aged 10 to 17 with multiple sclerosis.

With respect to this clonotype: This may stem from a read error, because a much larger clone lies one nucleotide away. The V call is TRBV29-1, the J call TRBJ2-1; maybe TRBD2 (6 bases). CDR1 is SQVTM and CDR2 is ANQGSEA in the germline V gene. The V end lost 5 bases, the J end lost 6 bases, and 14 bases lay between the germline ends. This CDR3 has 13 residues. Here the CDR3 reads CSVIFGGFNEQFF. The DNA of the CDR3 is TGCAGCGTTATTTTTGGGGGGTTCAATGAGCAGTTCTTC.

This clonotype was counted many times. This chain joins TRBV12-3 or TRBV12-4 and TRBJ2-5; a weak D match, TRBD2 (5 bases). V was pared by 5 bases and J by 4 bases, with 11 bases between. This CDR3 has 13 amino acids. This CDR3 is CASSIPGRETQYF. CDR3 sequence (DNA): TGTGCCAGCAGTATCCCGGGGAGAGAGACCCAGTACTTC.

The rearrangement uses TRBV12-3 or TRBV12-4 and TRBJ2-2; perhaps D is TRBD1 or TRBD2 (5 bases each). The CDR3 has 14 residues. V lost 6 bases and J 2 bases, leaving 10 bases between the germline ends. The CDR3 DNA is TGTGCCAGCAGGGGGACCATAAACACCGGGGAGCTGTTTTTT. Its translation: CASRGTINTGELFF.

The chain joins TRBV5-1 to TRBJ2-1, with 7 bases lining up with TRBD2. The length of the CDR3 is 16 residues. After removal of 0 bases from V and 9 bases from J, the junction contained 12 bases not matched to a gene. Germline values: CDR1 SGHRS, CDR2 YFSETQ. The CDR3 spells CASSLVRSSGGGEQFF. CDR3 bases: TGCGCCAGCAGCTTGGTTCGGTCTAGCGGCGGGGGTGAGCAGTTCTTC.

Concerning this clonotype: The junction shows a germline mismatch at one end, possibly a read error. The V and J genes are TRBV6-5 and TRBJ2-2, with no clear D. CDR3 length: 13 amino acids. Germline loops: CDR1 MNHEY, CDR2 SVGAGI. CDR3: CASSYSNSGELFF. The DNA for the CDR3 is TGTGCCAGCAGTTACTCGAACTCCGGGGAGCTGTTTTTT.

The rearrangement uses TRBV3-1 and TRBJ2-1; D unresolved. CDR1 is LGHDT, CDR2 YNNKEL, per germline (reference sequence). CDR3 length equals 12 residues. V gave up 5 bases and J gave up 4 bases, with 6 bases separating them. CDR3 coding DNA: TGTGCCAGCAGCTGGCAATACAATGAGCAGTTCTTC. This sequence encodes CASSWQYNEQFF.

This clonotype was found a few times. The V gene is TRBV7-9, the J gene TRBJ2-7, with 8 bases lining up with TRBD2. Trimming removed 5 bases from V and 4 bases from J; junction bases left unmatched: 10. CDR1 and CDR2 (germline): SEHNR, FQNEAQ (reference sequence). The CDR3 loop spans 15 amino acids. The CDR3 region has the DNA TGTGCCAGCAGCCAAGCACTAGCGGAAGGTTACGAGCAGTACTTC. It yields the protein CASSQALAEGYEQYF. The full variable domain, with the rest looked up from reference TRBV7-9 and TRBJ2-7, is DTGVSQNPRHKITKRGQNVTFRCDPISEHNRLYWYRQTLGQGPEFLTYFQNEAQLEKSRLLSDRFSAERPKGSFSTLEIQRTEQGDSAMYLCASSQALAEGYEQYFGPGTRLTVT.

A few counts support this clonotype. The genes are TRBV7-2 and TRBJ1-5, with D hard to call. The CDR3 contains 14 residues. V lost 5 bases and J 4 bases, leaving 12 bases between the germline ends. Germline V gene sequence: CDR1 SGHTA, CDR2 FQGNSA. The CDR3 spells CASSVALGNQPQHF. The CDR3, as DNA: TGTGCCAGCAGCGTCGCGCTGGGAAATCAGCCCCAGCATTTT.

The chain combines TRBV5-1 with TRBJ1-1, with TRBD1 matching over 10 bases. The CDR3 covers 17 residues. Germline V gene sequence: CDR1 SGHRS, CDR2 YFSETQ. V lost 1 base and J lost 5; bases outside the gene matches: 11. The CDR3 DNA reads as TGCGCCAGCAGCTTGTTGCCGGGACAGGGGAGACAAACTGAAGCTTTCTTT. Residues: CASSLLPGQGRQTEAFF.

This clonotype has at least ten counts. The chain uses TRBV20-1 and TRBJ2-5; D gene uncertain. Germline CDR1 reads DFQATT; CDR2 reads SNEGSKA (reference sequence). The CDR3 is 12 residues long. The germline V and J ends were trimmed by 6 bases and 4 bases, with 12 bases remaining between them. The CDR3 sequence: CSALMGAETQYF. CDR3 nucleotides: TGCAGTGCCTTGATGGGTGCAGAGACCCAGTACTTC.

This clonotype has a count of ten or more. This CDR3 reads CSVVRRGQSYEQYF. The DNA of the CDR3 is TGCAGCGTTGTGCGGAGGGGGCAGTCCTACGAGCAGTACTTC. V is TRBV29-1 and J is TRBJ2-7, with D possibly matching TRBD1 (7 bases). Germline CDR1 reads SQVTM; CDR2 reads ANQGSEA. CDR3 length: 14 residues. V lost 4 bases and J lost 1, with 14 bases in between.

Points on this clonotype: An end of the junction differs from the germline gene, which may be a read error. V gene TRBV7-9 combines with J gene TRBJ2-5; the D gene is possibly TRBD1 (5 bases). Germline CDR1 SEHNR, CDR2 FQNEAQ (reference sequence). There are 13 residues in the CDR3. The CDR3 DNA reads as TGTGTCAGCAGCCGCGACAGACAAGAGACCCAGTACTTC. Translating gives CVSSRDRQETQYF.

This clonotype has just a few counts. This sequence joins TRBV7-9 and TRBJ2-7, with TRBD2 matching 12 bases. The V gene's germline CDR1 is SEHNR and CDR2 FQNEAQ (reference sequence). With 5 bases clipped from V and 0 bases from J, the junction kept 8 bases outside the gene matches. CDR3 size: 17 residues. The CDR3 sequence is CASSPGLAGPYSYEQYF. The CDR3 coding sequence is TGTGCCAGCAGCCCTGGACTAGCGGGACCCTACTCCTACGAGCAGTACTTC.

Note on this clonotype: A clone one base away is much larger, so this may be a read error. CDR3 DNA: TGTGCCAGCAGTCGCGCTCCCGAGACCCAGTTCTTC. It translates to CASSRAPETQFF. The chain is built from TRBV28 and TRBJ2-5; no clear D. The DNA end is a closer match to TRBJ2-1, so the J assignment may be wrong. CDR1 is MDHEN, CDR2 SYDVKM, per germline. The CDR3 runs to 12 residues.

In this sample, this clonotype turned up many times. CDR3: CSVEDLDTQYF. The CDR3 DNA reads as TGCAGCGTTGAAGATCTAGATACGCAGTATTTT. The chain uses TRBV29-1 and TRBJ2-3; D gene ambiguous. V was shortened by 0 bases and J by 5 bases, with 3 bases between the two germline ends. The CDR3 has 11 amino acids. The V gene's germline CDR1 is SQVTM and CDR2 ANQGSEA.

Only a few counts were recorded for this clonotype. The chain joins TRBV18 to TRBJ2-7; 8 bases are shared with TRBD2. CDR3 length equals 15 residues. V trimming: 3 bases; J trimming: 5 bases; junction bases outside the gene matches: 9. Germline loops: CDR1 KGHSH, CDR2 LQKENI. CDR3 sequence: CASSPNPGLVDEQYF. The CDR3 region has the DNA TGTGCCAGCTCACCCAACCCGGGACTAGTCGACGAGCAGTACTTC.

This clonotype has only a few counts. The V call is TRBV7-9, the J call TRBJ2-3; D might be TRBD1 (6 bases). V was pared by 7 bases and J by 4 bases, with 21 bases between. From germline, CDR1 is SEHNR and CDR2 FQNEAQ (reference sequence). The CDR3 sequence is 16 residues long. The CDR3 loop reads CASNRASRGAADTQYF. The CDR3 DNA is TGTGCCAGCAACCGAGCGAGCAGGGGAGCTGCAGATACGCAGTATTTT.

The DNA of the CDR3 is TGTGCCAGCTACGGGAATGAGCAGTTCTTC. Encoded protein: CASYGNEQFF. The rearrangement links TRBV2 to TRBJ2-1; D remains ambiguous. V shed 8 bases and J shed 7 bases, with 6 bases lying between them. The CDR3 has 10 amino acids. Per germline, CDR1 SNHLY and CDR2 FYNNEI.

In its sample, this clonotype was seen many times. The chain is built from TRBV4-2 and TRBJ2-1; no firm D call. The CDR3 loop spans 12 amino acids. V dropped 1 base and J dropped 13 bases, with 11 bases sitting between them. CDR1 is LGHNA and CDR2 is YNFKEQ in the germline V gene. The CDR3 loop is CASSQVRLVQFF. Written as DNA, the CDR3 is TGTGCCAGCAGCCAAGTACGGCTAGTCCAGTTCTTC.

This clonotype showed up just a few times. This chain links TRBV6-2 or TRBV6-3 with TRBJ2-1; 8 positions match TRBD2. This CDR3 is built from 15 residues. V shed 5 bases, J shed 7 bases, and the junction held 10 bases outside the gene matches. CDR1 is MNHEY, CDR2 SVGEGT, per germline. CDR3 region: CASSAWGLVDNEQFF. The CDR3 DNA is TGTGCCAGCAGTGCCTGGGGACTAGTGGATAATGAGCAGTTCTTC.

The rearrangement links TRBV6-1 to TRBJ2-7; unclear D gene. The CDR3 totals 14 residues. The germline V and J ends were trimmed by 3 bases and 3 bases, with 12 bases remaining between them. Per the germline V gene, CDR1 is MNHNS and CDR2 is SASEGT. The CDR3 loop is CASSEDPGHYEQYF. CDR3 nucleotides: TGTGCCAGCAGTGAGGATCCAGGCCACTACGAGCAGTACTTC.

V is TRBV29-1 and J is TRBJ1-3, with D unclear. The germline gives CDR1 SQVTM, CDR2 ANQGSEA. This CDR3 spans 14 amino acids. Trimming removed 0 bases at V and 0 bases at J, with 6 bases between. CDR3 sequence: CSVEEAGSGNTIYF. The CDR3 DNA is TGCAGCGTTGAAGAGGCGGGCTCTGGAAACACCATATATTTT.

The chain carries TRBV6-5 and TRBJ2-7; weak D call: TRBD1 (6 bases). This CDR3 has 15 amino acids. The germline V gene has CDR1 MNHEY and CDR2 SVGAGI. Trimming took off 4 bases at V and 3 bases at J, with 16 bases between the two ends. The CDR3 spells CASSFGQPDVYEQYF. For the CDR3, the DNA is TGTGCCAGCAGTTTCGGACAGCCGGACGTCTACGAGCAGTACTTC.

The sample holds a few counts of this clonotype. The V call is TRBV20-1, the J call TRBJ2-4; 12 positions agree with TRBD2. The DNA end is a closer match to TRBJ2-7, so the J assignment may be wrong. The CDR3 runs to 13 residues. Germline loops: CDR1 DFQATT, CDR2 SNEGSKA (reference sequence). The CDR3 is CSAGGLAGHEQYF. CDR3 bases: TGCAGTGCCGGGGGACTAGCGGGCCACGAGCAGTACTTC.

The CDR3 reads CASSLGRPSYEQYF. The DNA of the CDR3 is TGTGCCAGCAGTTTAGGGAGACCCTCCTACGAGCAGTACTTC. The rearrangement links TRBV12-3 or TRBV12-4 to TRBJ2-7; D unresolved. Trimming removed 1 base at V and 0 bases at J, with 7 bases between. The CDR3 runs to 14 residues.

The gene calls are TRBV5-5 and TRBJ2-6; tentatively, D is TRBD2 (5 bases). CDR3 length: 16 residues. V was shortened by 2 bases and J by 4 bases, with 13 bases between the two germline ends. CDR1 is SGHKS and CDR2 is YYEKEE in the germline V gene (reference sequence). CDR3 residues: CASSFRGLAGANVLTF. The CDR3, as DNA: TGTGCCAGCAGCTTCCGAGGGTTGGCGGGGGCCAACGTCCTGACTTTC.

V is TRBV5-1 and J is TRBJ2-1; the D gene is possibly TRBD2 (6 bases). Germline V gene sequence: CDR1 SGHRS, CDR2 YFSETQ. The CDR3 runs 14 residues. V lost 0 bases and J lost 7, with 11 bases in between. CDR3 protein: CASSLEAGRNEQFF. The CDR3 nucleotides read TGCGCCAGCAGCTTGGAGGCGGGGCGGAATGAGCAGTTCTTC. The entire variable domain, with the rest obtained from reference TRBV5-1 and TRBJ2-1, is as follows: KAGVTQTPRYLIKTRGQQVTLSCSPISGHRSVSWYQQTPGQGLQFLFEYFSETQRNKGNFPGRFSGRQFSNSRSEMNVSTLELGDSALYLCASSLEAGRNEQFFGPGTRLTVL.

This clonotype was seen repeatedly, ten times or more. The CDR3 reads CASSLFRETQYF. The CDR3 DNA is TGTGCCAGCAGCTTATTCCGGGAGACCCAGTACTTC. The chain couples TRBV7-2 to TRBJ2-5; D is uncertain. Germline assignment: CDR1 SGHTA and CDR2 FQGNSA. This CDR3 comprises 12 residues. V dropped 2 bases and J dropped 5 bases, with 6 bases sitting between them.

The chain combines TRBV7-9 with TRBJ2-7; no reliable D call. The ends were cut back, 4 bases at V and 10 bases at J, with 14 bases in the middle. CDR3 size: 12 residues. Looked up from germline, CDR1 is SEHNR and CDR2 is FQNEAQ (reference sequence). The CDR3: CASSSQSRSQYF. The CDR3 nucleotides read TGTGCCAGCAGCTCTCAATCTAGGAGCCAGTACTTC.

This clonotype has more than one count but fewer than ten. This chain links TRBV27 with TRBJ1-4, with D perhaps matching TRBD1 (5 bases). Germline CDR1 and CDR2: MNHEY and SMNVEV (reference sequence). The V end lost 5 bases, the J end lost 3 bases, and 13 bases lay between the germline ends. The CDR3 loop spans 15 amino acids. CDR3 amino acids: CASSPHEGSNEKLFF. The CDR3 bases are TGTGCCAGCAGTCCACACGAGGGGTCTAATGAAAAACTGTTTTTT.

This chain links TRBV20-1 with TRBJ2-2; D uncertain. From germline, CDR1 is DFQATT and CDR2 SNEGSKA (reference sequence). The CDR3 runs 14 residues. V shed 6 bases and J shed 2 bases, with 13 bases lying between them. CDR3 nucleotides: TGCAGTGCCCCGACTGGGCAAAACACCGGGGAGCTGTTTTTT. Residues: CSAPTGQNTGELFF.